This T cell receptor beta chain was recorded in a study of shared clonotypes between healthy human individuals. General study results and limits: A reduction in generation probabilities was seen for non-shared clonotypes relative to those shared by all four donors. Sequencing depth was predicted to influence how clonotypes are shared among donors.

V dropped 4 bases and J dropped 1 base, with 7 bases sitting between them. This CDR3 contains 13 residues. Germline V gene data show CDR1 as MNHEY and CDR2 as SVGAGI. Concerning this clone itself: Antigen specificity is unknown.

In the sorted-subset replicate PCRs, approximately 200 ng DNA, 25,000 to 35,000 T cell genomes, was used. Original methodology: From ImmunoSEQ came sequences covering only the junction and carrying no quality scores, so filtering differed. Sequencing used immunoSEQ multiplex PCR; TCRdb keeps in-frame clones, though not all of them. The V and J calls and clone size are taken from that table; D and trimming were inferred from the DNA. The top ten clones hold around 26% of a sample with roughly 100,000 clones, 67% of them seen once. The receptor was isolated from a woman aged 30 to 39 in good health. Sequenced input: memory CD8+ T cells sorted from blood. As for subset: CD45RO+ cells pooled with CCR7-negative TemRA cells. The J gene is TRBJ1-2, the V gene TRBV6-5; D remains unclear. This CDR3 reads CASSLSVNYGYTF. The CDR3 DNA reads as TGTGCCAGCAGTTTATCAGTTAACTATGGCTACACCTTC.